The 29 T cell receptor beta chains below all came from one sample that was sequenced in a study of shared clonotypes between healthy human individuals. The method was immunoSEQ multiplex PCR; TCRdb's version includes in-frame clones alone and lacks a portion of them. Of millions of clones in the sample, about 95% were seen once. Sequencing was performed on naive CD4+ T cells sorted from blood. Subset of the sample: CD45RA+ positively selected. All receptors derive from a man aged 18 to 29 in good health.

A single count supports this clone. The gene calls are TRBV2 and TRBJ2-1; D is uncertain. CDR1 and CDR2 (germline): SNHLY, FYNNEI. CDR3 length: 17 residues. V was clipped by 4 bases and J by 0 bases, with 16 bases between them. The CDR3 loop is CASSALSVPTSYNEQFF. DNA of the CDR3: TGTGCCAGCAGTGCCCTCTCCGTCCCTACCTCCTACAATGAGCAGTTCTTC.

With regard to this clone: The same CDR3 also results from other DNA sequences found in this sample. CDR3 loop: CSVERGYGYTF. The CDR3 DNA follows: TGCAGCGTTGAGCGTGGATATGGCTACACCTTC. The J gene is TRBJ1-2, the V gene TRBV29-1; D is undetermined. V was shortened by 3 bases and J by 5 bases, with 7 bases between the two germline ends. The germline V gene encodes CDR1 SQVTM and CDR2 ANQGSEA. The CDR3 runs 11 residues.

This sequence joins TRBV9 and TRBJ2-7, with D possibly TRBD1 on 6 matching bases. Germline assignment: CDR1 SGDLS and CDR2 YYNGEE. V was trimmed by 2 bases and J by 5 bases, leaving 14 bases between them. The CDR3 runs to 14 residues. CDR3 DNA sequence: TGTGCCAGCAGCGTCGGGCAGGGGCACCACGAGCAGTACTTC. Amino acids: CASSVGQGHHEQYF.

J is TRBJ2-7 and V is TRBV7-8, with D perhaps assigned TRBD1 or TRBD2 (5 bases each). Trimming left V 5 bases short and J 4 bases short, with 12 bases between. Per germline, CDR1 SGHVS and CDR2 FQNEAQ. The CDR3 contains 13 residues. CDR3 amino acids: CASSRGPDYEQYF. The CDR3 bases are TGTGCCAGCAGCCGGGGACCGGATTACGAGCAGTACTTC.

The genes are TRBV11-2 and TRBJ2-7; TRBD2 agrees at 8 bases. Trimming took 3 bases from V and 5 from J; bases not matched to a gene: 3. CDR1 and CDR2 (germline): SGHAT, FQNNGV. This CDR3 contains 13 residues. CDR3: CASSFREGNEQYF. CDR3 sequence (DNA): TGTGCCAGCAGCTTTCGGGAGGGGAACGAGCAGTACTTC.

This chain uses TRBV28 with TRBJ1-5; D possibly corresponds to TRBD1 (6 bases). The germline gives CDR1 MDHEN, CDR2 SYDVKM. CDR3 length: 16 residues. Trimming pared 6 bases from V and 7 bases from J, leaving 22 bases between. This CDR3 is CASRSRGIDRLQPQHF. CDR3 sequence (DNA): TGTGCCAGCAGGTCCCGGGGCATAGACAGGCTGCAGCCCCAGCATTTT.

About this clone: This sequence may be a read error, since a much larger clone differs from it by one base. This sequence joins TRBV30 and TRBJ2-3; a weak D match, TRBD1 (5 bases). Per germline, CDR1 GTSNPN and CDR2 SVGIG (reference sequence). The V end lost 5 bases, the J end lost 0 bases, and 12 bases lay between the germline ends. The CDR3 sequence is 14 residues long. The CDR3 loop reads CAWGRTTSTDTQYF. CDR3 coding DNA: TGTGCCTGGGGTCGGACAACTAGCACAGATACGCAGTATTTT.

The V gene is TRBV14, the J gene TRBJ2-7, with 8 bases identical to TRBD1. Germline CDR1 reads SGHDN; CDR2 reads FVKESK. The CDR3 sequence is 16 residues long. Trimming removed 1 base from V and 5 bases from J; junction bases left unmatched: 10. CDR3 bases: TGTGCCAGCAGCCAAGTTGTCGCAGGGGGCGTCCACGAGCAGTACTTC. Residues: CASSQVVAGGVHEQYF.

This rearrangement joins TRBV18 to TRBJ2-6; no firm D call. Between the trimmed V and J ends, which lost 6 bases and 1 base, there was a span of 4 bases. The CDR3 length is 13 residues. Germline CDR1 is KGHSH and CDR2 is LQKENI. This CDR3 is CASSESGANVLTF. As DNA, the CDR3 is TGTGCCAGCTCCGAATCTGGGGCCAACGTCCTGACTTTC.

The chain couples TRBV25-1 to TRBJ1-3; TRBD1 might be the D (5 bases). V dropped 4 bases and J dropped 2 bases, with 12 bases sitting between them. The germline CDR1 and CDR2 sequences are MGHDK and SYGVNS. The CDR3 sequence is 15 residues long. CDR3 sequence (DNA): TGTGCCAGCAGTGCCGCCGGGGCAGCTGGAAACACCATATATTTT. Protein: CASSAAGAAGNTIYF.

On this clone: Other DNA variants within this sample encode the same CDR3. The chain combines TRBV5-1 with TRBJ1-2, with a possible D match to TRBD1 (6 bases). Germline CDR1 is SGHRS and CDR2 is YFSETQ. The CDR3 is 13 amino acids. Deletions cut 4 bases from V and 2 bases from J, with 9 bases between. The CDR3 region has the DNA TGCGCCAGCAGCGCCGGACAGAACTATGGCTACACCTTC. Encoded protein: CASSAGQNYGYTF. The full variable domain, in which reference TRBV5-1 and TRBJ1-2 provide the parts outside the CDR3, is KAGVTQTPRYLIKTRGQQVTLSCSPISGHRSVSWYQQTPGQGLQFLFEYFSETQRNKGNFPGRFSGRQFSNSRSEMNVSTLELGDSALYLCASSAGQNYGYTFGSGTRLTVV.

CDR3 loop: CASSPRQERGTDTQYF. The CDR3 DNA reads TGTGCCAGCAGCCCTAGGCAGGAGCGGGGAACAGATACGCAGTATTTT. The rearrangement joins TRBV9 to TRBJ2-3; 7 bases match TRBD2. The V gene's germline CDR1 is SGDLS and CDR2 YYNGEE. The trim removed 4 bases at V and 3 bases at J, leaving 11 bases unmatched. This CDR3 contains 16 residues.

The chain combines TRBV6-4 with TRBJ1-2, with D perhaps matching TRBD1 (5 bases). The CDR3 totals 11 residues. Between the trimmed V and J ends, which lost 4 bases and 8 bases, there was a span of 8 bases. CDR1 and CDR2 from the germline V gene are MRHNA and SNTAGT. The CDR3 DNA sequence: TGTGCCAGCAGTGCAGGGCTAGGCTACACCTTC. This sequence encodes CASSAGLGYTF.

This chain connects TRBV6-5 to TRBJ2-7; D possibly corresponds to TRBD2 (6 bases). Germline-derived CDR1 and CDR2 are MNHEY and SVGAGI. V dropped 0 bases and J dropped 7 bases, with 13 bases sitting between them. The CDR3 has 14 residues. CDR3 residues: CASSYSRGAGEQYF. Here the CDR3 DNA reads TGTGCCAGCAGTTACTCGAGAGGGGCGGGGGAGCAGTACTTC.

This chain uses TRBV5-4 with TRBJ1-2; D uncertain. The CDR3 has 12 residues. With 3 bases removed from V and 1 base from J, the gap between germline ends came to 4 bases. Germline-derived CDR1 and CDR2 are SGHNT and YYREEE (reference sequence). Here the CDR3 reads CASSSDNYGYTF. The DNA for the CDR3 is TGTGCCAGCAGCTCGGATAACTATGGCTACACCTTC.

The chain links TRBV7-9 to TRBJ1-1, with TRBD1 identical over 8 bases. Germline V gene lookup returns CDR1 SEHNR and CDR2 FQNEAQ (reference sequence). The CDR3 spans 14 residues. V trimming: 4 bases; J trimming: 6 bases; junction bases outside the gene matches: 7. CDR3 sequence reads: CASSSRQGLSEAFF. In nucleotides, the CDR3 is TGTGCCAGCAGCTCCCGACAGGGGCTGTCTGAAGCTTTCTTT.

This chain uses TRBV19 with TRBJ1-2; D might be TRBD1 (6 bases). V lost 3 bases to trimming and J lost 1 base, with 15 bases between them. The CDR3 consists of 16 residues. CDR1 is LNHDA and CDR2 is SQIVND in the germline V gene (reference sequence). CDR3 protein: CASSIEDAGVNYGYTF. CDR3 sequence (DNA): TGTGCCAGTAGTATTGAGGACGCAGGGGTTAACTATGGCTACACCTTC.

DNA of the CDR3: TGTGCCAGCAGCCAATACGACCTTGCCACAACTAATGAAAAACTGTTTTTT. This gives the protein CASSQYDLATTNEKLFF. The chain has TRBV16 and TRBJ1-4; D unclear. V was shortened by 1 base and J by 0 bases, with 12 bases between the two germline ends. The CDR3 covers 17 residues. CDR1 is KGHSY and CDR2 is FQNENV in the germline V gene.

This clone occurred once. The chain has TRBV6-5 and TRBJ1-1; D gene ambiguous. Germline V gene data show CDR1 as MNHEY and CDR2 as SVGAGI. The CDR3 covers 14 residues. The V and J ends lost 7 bases and 6 bases respectively, with 18 bases between them. The CDR3 loop reads CASKFLGVNAEAFF. DNA for the CDR3: TGTGCCAGCAAGTTCCTCGGCGTAAACGCTGAAGCTTTCTTT.

The V and J genes are TRBV7-9 and TRBJ2-5; D is perhaps TRBD1 or TRBD2 (5 bases each). Trimming stripped 5 bases from V and 2 bases from J, with 15 bases between. Germline V lookup: CDR1 SEHNR, CDR2 FQNEAQ (reference sequence). The CDR3 sequence is 15 residues long. Here the CDR3 DNA reads TGTGCCAGCAGCGTGGGACGGGTGATGCAAGAGACCCAGTACTTC. Protein: CASSVGRVMQETQYF.

The chain links TRBV6-4 to TRBJ1-1; D not certain. Trimming stripped 6 bases from V and 4 bases from J, with 15 bases between. The CDR3 totals 14 residues. Germline V gives CDR1 MRHNA, CDR2 SNTAGT. CDR3 residues: CASRDQAGVTEAFF. The CDR3 region has the DNA TGTGCCAGCAGAGATCAAGCCGGGGTCACTGAAGCTTTCTTT.

This sequence joins TRBV25-1 and TRBJ1-4; D remains unclear. Germline CDR1 and CDR2: MGHDK and SYGVNS. The CDR3 length is 13 residues. V was shortened by 3 bases and J by 10 bases, with 12 bases between the two germline ends. This CDR3 is CASSDLGEVKLFF. As DNA, the CDR3 is TGTGCCAGCAGTGATCTGGGAGAGGTAAAACTGTTTTTT.

This chain connects TRBV6-5 to TRBJ1-3; no firm D call. The V gene's germline CDR1 is MNHEY and CDR2 SVGAGI. Trimming took off 6 bases at V and 0 bases at J, with 12 bases between the two ends. This CDR3 contains 15 residues. CDR3 in amino acids: CASSKGWGSGNTIYF. CDR3 nucleotide sequence: TGTGCCAGCAGCAAGGGATGGGGCTCTGGAAACACCATATATTTT.

This chain links TRBV28 with TRBJ1-4, with 7 bases aligning to TRBD1. The CDR3 consists of 15 residues. J gave up 6 bases and V 5 bases, and 9 bases lay outside the gene matches. Germline CDR1 reads MDHEN; CDR2 reads SYDVKM. The CDR3 reads CASSDRGQGDEKLFF. For the CDR3, the DNA is TGTGCCAGCAGTGATAGGGGGCAGGGAGATGAAAAACTGTTTTTT.

This rearrangement joins TRBV6-1 to TRBJ1-4; D possibly corresponds to TRBD1 (6 bases). Trimming removed 6 bases at V and 6 bases at J, with 11 bases between. In germline, CDR1 is MNHNS, CDR2 SASEGT. This CDR3 is built from 13 residues. The CDR3 region has the DNA TGTGCCAGCAGCTCCCAGGGGTATGAAAAACTGTTTTTT. As protein: CASSSQGYEKLFF.

J is TRBJ2-1 and V is TRBV2; 11 bases are a match to TRBD2. In germline, CDR1 is SNHLY, CDR2 FYNNEI. V was clipped by 3 bases and J by 12 bases; unmatched bases: 10. The CDR3 loop spans 15 amino acids. CDR3 in DNA: TGTGCCAGCAGTGATGTGGCTAGCGGGAGGCTCGGGCAGTTCTTC. It encodes CASSDVASGRLGQFF.

The V gene is TRBV6-5, the J gene TRBJ1-2, with 11 bases identical to TRBD1. The trim removed 6 bases at V and 5 bases at J, leaving 5 bases unmatched. The CDR3 is 14 residues long. The germline V gene has CDR1 MNHEY and CDR2 SVGAGI. The CDR3 DNA reads as TGTGCCAGCAGCCGGACAGGGGGCATGTATGGCTACACCTTC. Translating gives CASSRTGGMYGYTF.

The chain combines TRBV30 with TRBJ1-2; perhaps TRBD1 as D (5 bases). The CDR3 consists of 12 residues. V shed 3 bases and J shed 5 bases, with 10 bases lying between them. CDR1 is GTSNPN and CDR2 is SVGIG in the germline V gene (reference sequence). The CDR3 region has the DNA TGTGCCTGGAGCGCCGAGGGGTATGGCTACACCTTC. Protein: CAWSAEGYGYTF.

This clone was seen once. V is TRBV28 and J is TRBJ2-1, with 8 nucleotides matching TRBD2. The V and J ends lost 3 bases and 4 bases, in that order; junction bases with no gene match: 8. Germline CDR1 is MDHEN and CDR2 is SYDVKM. This CDR3 has 16 residues. The CDR3 DNA sequence: TGTGCCAGCAGTTTTTTAGCGGGGAAGAATTACAATGAGCAGTTCTTC. Amino acids: CASSFLAGKNYNEQFF.